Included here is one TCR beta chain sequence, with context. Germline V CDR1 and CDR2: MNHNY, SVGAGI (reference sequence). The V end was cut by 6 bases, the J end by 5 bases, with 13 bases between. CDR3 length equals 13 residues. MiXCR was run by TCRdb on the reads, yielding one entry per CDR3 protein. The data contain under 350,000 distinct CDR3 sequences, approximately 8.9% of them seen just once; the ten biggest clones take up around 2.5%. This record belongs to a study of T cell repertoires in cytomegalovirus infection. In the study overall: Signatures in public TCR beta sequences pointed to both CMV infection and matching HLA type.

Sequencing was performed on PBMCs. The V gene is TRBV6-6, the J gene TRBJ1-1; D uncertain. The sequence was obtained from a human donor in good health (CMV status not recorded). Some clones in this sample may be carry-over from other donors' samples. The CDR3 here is CASRIDLRTEAFF. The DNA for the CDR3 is TGTGCCAGCAGAATAGACCTGAGGACTGAAGCTTTCTTT.